This T cell receptor beta chain was obtained from a study of response to subunit inactivated influenza vaccine (dated by TCRdb to about 2018). Describing the broader study: To follow how T cells responded to a trivalent subunit inactivated influenza vaccine, the researchers relied on deep quantitative profiling of the T cell receptor repertoire.

Measured from the cysteine to the phenylalanine, the CDR3 is 14 residues long. Left in the record is the CDR3 DNA by itself, 42 bases read in frame from the first base. V gives up 4 bases and J gives up 0 bases, and the segment between their germline ends measures 10 bases. In the germline V gene (reference sequence), CDR1 corresponds to SGHNT and CDR2 to YYREEE. As regards this clonotype: Its binding antigen is unknown. Base qualities are not recorded, but no much larger clone differs from it by a single base.

What the study reported, not specific to this receptor: According to the authors, only a limited number of new T cells may be recruited by each seasonal influenza vaccination.

Library construction relied on RT-PCR. Sequencing took place on an Illumina HiSeq 2500. The raw public reads went through TCRdb reprocessing: fastp at Q25, MiXCR clone calling, in-frame beta chains kept. Entries that share a CDR3 protein sequence are merged under the most common genes and DNA. Present in this sample are some 520,000 distinct CDR3 sequences, 16% of which were seen just once. Less than 4% of the sample goes to the ten largest clones. The sequences come from CD4+ T cells sorted from PBMCs, collected around 25 months after vaccination. The receptor comes from a man between 50 and 69 years old who received an inactivated influenza vaccine. Donor details come from another sample of the same person, matched by shared clones. Here the chain combines TRBV5-4 and TRBJ1-1; TRBD1 is a weak D gene call, 6 bases matching. At the DNA level, the sequence is TGTGCCAGCAGCGTTCGACAGGTGAACACTGAAGCTTTCTTT. It encodes CASSVRQVNTEAFF. The variable domain in full, with residues beyond the CDR3 obtained from the reference TRBV5-4 and TRBJ1-1 genes, is ETGVTQSPTHLIKTRGQQVTLRCSSQSGHNTVSWYQQALGQGPQFIFQYYREEENGRGNFPPRFSGLQFPNYSSELNVNALELDDSALYLCASSVRQVNTEAFFGQGTRLTVV.